This section outlines one T cell receptor (beta chain) sequence together with its context. Participant reports of clinical history set cohort assignment. Recovered status applied to Cohort 3 donors who had two consecutive negative PCRs. It also applied to those with clearance or with symptom resolution. This sample was taken from a study of blood T cell repertoires in COVID-19. As for the study in general: The cDNA or gDNA used as material had been derived from T cells, B-cell-depleted T cells, or PBMCs.

This CDR3 comprises 12 residues. With 1 base removed from V and 2 bases from J, the gap between germline ends came to 2 bases. Per the germline V gene, CDR1 is MGHRA and CDR2 is YSYEKL. In the source study's methods: Amplification with reference gene primers provided the estimates of nucleated cell counts. Here immunoSEQ multiplex PCR was the method, and the copy in TCRdb shows in-frame clones only, minus some. V, J and clone size were drawn from that table, and D and trimming were deduced from the DNA. The sample lists around 300,000 clones, over 70% occurring once. This chain links TRBV4-1 with TRBJ1-1; D not resolved. The sequencing sample was made of PBMCs or T cells enriched from blood (not recorded which). The sequence derives from a young man who had recovered from COVID-19. The CDR3 loop reads CASSQVNTEAFF. The CDR3 DNA sequence: TGCGCCAGCAGCCAAGTAAACACTGAAGCTTTCTTT.